These 8 T cell receptor beta chains were sequenced from one sample in a study of PD-1 blockade in classical Hodgkin lymphoma. Profiling relied on immunoSEQ multiplex PCR, and the TCRdb table lists in-frame clones only, not all of them. This sample has more than 45,000 clones, with around 70% found just once. All the patients suffered relapse after autologous stem cell transplantation, and brentuximab vedotin exposure differed. The sequences come from peripheral blood mononuclear cells (PBMCs), collected at baseline. All receptors come from a human donor with classical Hodgkin lymphoma.

The V gene is TRBV5-1, the J gene TRBJ2-1, with TRBD2 matching 13 bases. Trimming cost V 6 bases and J 2 bases; bases outside gene matches: 8. The CDR3 consists of 17 residues. Germline V gene sequence: CDR1 SGHRS, CDR2 YFSETQ. CDR3 nucleotides: TGCGCCAGCACCCTAGGTGGGACTAGCGGGACCTACAATGAGCAGTTCTTC. This gives the protein CASTLGGTSGTYNEQFF.

The rearrangement uses TRBV5-1 and TRBJ2-2, with TRBD1 matching 7 bases. The ends lost 4 bases at V and 3 bases at J; junction bases unmatched: 3. The germline gives CDR1 SGHRS, CDR2 YFSETQ. This CDR3 is 14 amino acids long. In DNA form, the CDR3 reads TGCGCCAGCAGCCCCGGGACAGACACCGGGGAGCTGTTTTTT. This sequence encodes CASSPGTDTGELFF.

This clone appeared a few times. This chain connects TRBV15 to TRBJ2-3, with TRBD2 matching 10 bases. V trimming: 8 bases; J trimming: 3 bases; junction bases outside the gene matches: 5. Germline V lookup: CDR1 LNHNV, CDR2 YYDKDF (reference sequence). This CDR3 is 14 amino acids long. The CDR3, as DNA: TGTGCCACCCGAGGGACTAGCGATACAGATACGCAGTATTTT. It is translated as CATRGTSDTDTQYF.

The J gene is TRBJ2-5, the V gene TRBV6-6; 13 bases fit TRBD2. The ends lost 2 bases at V and 5 bases at J; junction bases unmatched: 5. The CDR3 is 16 residues long. CDR1 is MNHNY and CDR2 is SVGAGI in the germline V gene (reference sequence). For the CDR3, the DNA is TGTGCCAGCAGTTACCTTGGGACTAGCGGGATGGAGACCCAGTACTTC. As protein: CASSYLGTSGMETQYF.

The rearrangement links TRBV19 to TRBJ2-7, with TRBD1 as a possible D gene (6 bases). Germline loops: CDR1 LNHDA, CDR2 SQIVND (reference sequence). V shed 1 base and J shed 2 bases, with 12 bases lying between them. CDR3 length: 15 amino acids. The CDR3 DNA is TGTGCCAGTAGTATAGGTGGCACAGGGACCTACGAGCAGTACTTC. This gives the protein CASSIGGTGTYEQYF.

The genes are TRBV19 and TRBJ2-7; D gene ambiguous. Germline V gene data show CDR1 as LNHDA and CDR2 as SQIVND (reference sequence). V lost 3 bases, J lost 0 bases, and 12 bases lay in between. This CDR3 comprises 15 residues. This CDR3 reads CASSIRLSSSYEQYF. In DNA form, the CDR3 reads TGTGCCAGTAGTATTCGGCTCTCGAGCTCCTACGAGCAGTACTTC.

As DNA, the CDR3 is TGTGCCAGCAGCCCAGAGGTGGGACCGGGGGACACTGAAGCTTTCTTT. This translates into CASSPEVGPGDTEAFF. This chain joins TRBV5-4 and TRBJ1-1; the D gene is possibly TRBD1 (5 bases). The CDR3 length is 16 residues. The germline gives CDR1 SGHNT, CDR2 YYREEE (reference sequence). V was clipped by 4 bases and J by 3 bases, with 19 bases between them.

The CDR3 DNA reads as TGTGCCAGCACGTCCGGGACAAGGTTGGAAAAACTGTTTTTT. Residues: CASTSGTRLEKLFF. V gene TRBV19 combines with J gene TRBJ1-4; possible D gene TRBD1, 6 bases. The germline CDR1 and CDR2 sequences are LNHDA and SQIVND (reference sequence). This CDR3 is 14 amino acids long. The V gene lost 9 bases and the J gene lost 8 bases, with 19 bases spanning the gap.